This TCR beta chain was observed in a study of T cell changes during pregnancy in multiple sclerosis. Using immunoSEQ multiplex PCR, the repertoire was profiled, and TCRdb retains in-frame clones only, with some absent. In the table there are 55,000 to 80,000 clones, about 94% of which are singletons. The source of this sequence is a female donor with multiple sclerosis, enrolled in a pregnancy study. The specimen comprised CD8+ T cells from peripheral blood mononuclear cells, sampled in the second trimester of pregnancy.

CDR3 DNA sequence: TGTGCCAGCACCCCAGGGTCCTACGAGCAGTACTTC. Amino acids: CASTPGSYEQYF. This chain connects TRBV28 to TRBJ2-7; D is possibly TRBD1 (5 bases). Germline V gene lookup returns CDR1 MDHEN and CDR2 SYDVKM. Between the trimmed V and J ends, which lost 7 bases and 1 base, there was a span of 8 bases. This CDR3 comprises 12 residues. Supplemented by reference TRBV28 and TRBJ2-7, the full variable domain reads DVKVTQSSRYLVKRTGEKVFLECVQDMDHENMFWYRQDPGLGLRLIYFSYDVKMKEKGDIPEGYSVSREKKERFSLILESASTNQTSMYLCASTPGSYEQYFGPGTRLTVT.